These 6 T cell receptor beta chains originate from one sample sequenced in a study of T and B cells in COVID-19 patients. TRB was amplified from about 240-490 ng of blood genomic DNA. TRB rearrangements were amplified by multiplex PCR with BIOMED2 TRB-A/B primers. TCRdb reprocessed the multiplex PCR reads via MiXCR and lists one record per CDR3 protein. Of about 14,000 distinct CDR3 sequences listed, more than 25% were seen once; the top ten hold roughly 7%. Input material: blood. These TCRs come from a human donor who had recovered from COVID-19.

This clonotype has a handful of counts. The V call is TRBV5-1, the J call TRBJ2-5, with 7 bases lining up with TRBD2. Germline CDR1 reads SGHRS; CDR2 reads YFSETQ. V lost 1 base and J lost 0; bases outside the gene matches: 3. The CDR3 has 15 residues. CDR3: CASSLYSGNQETQYF. The CDR3 DNA reads TGCGCCAGCAGCTTGTACAGCGGGAACCAAGAGACCCAGTACTTC.

The gene calls are TRBV6-2 or TRBV6-3 and TRBJ1-4, with no clear D. Trimming took 0 bases from V and 12 from J, leaving 8 bases between them. Germline V gene data show CDR1 as MNHEY and CDR2 as SVGEGT. The CDR3 runs 12 residues. This chain's CDR3 is CASSYSLRELFF. The CDR3 region has the DNA TGTGCCAGCAGTTACTCGTTGAGGGAACTGTTTTTT.

As regards this clonotype: A read error may be the cause here, since a much bigger clone is one base away. Since the CDR3 does not end with the conserved phenylalanine or tryptophan, this likely comes from a read error. The chain combines TRBV15 with TRBJ1-6; TRBD1 is a possible D gene (5 bases). Germline CDR1 is LNHNV and CDR2 is YYDKDF (reference sequence). Trimming removed 0 bases from V and 10 bases from J, with 16 bases in between. This CDR3 contains 16 residues. The CDR3 loop is CATSRDKGQGASPLHY. CDR3 bases: TGTGCCACCAGCAGAGATAAGGGGCAGGGTGCGTCACCCCTCCACTAT.

This clonotype is termed medium-sized (0.01 to 0.1%). The chain uses TRBV27 and TRBJ2-2; D not certain. Germline CDR1 MNHEY, CDR2 SMNVEV (reference sequence). With 1 base removed from V and 7 bases from J, the gap between germline ends came to 7 bases. CDR3 size: 13 residues. CDR3 loop: CASSLYLSGELFF. The CDR3 region has the DNA TGTGCCAGCAGTTTATATCTCAGCGGGGAGCTGTTTTTT.

A few counts support this clonotype. CDR3 in amino acids: CASSPYTGADTQYF. For the CDR3, the DNA is TGTGCCAGCTCACCATATACCGGAGCAGATACGCAGTATTTT. This rearrangement joins TRBV18 to TRBJ2-3; D uncertain. This CDR3 has 14 amino acids. The germline CDR1 and CDR2 sequences are KGHSH and LQKENI. Trimming removed 2 bases from V and 4 bases from J, with 10 bases in between.

This clonotype was recorded many times. This rearrangement joins TRBV27 to TRBJ2-3; D is unresolved. This CDR3 has 13 amino acids. Looked up from germline, CDR1 is MNHEY and CDR2 is SMNVEV (reference sequence). Trimming removed 5 bases from V and 0 bases from J, with 6 bases in between. Written as DNA, the CDR3 is TGTGCCAGCAGTGTACGGAGCACAGATACGCAGTATTTT. Residues: CASSVRSTDTQYF.